The clone carrying this T cell receptor beta chain was counted many times. Indicated time point: pre-sensitization, week 0. The treatment denotes: therapeutic diphenylcyclopropenone sensitization with weekly scalp DPC. Whole blood that had not been fractionated was the source of extracted total RNA. The data are from a study of human T cells and chemical hapten exposure. Each CDR3 protein is one row after TCRdb ran MiXCR on the RACE reads. In the table there are more than 300,000 distinct CDR3 sequences, around 5.5% of which are singletons. The origin of this receptor is a woman in her late teens or twenties with alopecia areata. Some clones in this sample may be carry-over from other donors' samples. Material: whole blood, obtained in connection with sensitization to the hapten diphenylcyclopropenone (DPC).

This CDR3 is CASSPRTPEETQYF. CDR3 nucleotide sequence: TGTGCCAGCAGCCCTCGGACTCCAGAAGAGACCCAGTACTTC. This rearrangement joins TRBV7-9 to TRBJ2-5; tentative D call: TRBD2 (5 bases). V was pared by 5 bases and J by 3 bases, with 13 bases between. The CDR3 spans 14 residues. The germline V gene encodes CDR1 SEHNR and CDR2 FQNEAQ (reference sequence).